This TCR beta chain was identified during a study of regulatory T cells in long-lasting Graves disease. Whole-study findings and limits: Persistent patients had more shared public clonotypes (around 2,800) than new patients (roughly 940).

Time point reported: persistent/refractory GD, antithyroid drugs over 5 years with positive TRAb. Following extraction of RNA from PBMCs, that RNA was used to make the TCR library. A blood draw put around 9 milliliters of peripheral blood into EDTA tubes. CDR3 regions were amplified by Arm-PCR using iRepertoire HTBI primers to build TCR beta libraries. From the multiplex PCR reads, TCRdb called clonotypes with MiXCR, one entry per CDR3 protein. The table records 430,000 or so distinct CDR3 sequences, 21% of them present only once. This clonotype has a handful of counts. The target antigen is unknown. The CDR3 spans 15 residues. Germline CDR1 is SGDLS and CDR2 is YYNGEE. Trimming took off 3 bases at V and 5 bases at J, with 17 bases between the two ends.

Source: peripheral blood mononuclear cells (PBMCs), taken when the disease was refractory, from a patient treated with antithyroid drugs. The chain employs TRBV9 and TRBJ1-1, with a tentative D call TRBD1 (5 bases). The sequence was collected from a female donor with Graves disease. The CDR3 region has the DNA TGTGCCAGCAGCGGCCCTGACGGGGGTTGGACTGAAGCTTTCTTT. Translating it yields CASSGPDGGWTEAFF.